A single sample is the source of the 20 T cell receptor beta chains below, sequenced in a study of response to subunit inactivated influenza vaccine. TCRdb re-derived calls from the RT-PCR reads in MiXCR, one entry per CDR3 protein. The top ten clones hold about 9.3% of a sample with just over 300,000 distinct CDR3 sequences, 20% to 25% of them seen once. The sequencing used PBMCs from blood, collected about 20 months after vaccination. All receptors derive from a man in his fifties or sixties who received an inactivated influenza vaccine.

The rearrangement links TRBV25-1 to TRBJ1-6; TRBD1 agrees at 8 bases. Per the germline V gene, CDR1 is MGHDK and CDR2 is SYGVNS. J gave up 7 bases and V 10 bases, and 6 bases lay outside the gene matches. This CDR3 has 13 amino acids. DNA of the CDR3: TGTGCCACCCGGGACAGGATAAATTCACCCCTCCACTTT. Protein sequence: CATRDRINSPLHF.

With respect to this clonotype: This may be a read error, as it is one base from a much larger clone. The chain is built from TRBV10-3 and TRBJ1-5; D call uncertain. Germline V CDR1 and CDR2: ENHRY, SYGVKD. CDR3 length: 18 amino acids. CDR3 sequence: CAISEGWERTRSNQPQQF. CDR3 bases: TGTGCCATCAGTGAAGGTTGGGAGAGGACTCGTAGCAATCAGCCCCAGCAATTT.

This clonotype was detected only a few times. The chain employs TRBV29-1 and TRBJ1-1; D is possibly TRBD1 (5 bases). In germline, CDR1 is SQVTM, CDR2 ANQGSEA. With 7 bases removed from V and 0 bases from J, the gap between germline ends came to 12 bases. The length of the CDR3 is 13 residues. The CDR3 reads CSAGDSMNTEAFF. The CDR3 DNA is TGCAGCGCTGGTGACAGTATGAACACTGAAGCTTTCTTT.

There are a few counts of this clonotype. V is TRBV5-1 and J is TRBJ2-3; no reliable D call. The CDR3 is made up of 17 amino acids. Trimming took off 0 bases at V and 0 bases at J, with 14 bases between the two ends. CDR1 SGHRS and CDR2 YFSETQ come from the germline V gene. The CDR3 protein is CASSLALQHTSTDTQYF. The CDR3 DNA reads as TGCGCCAGCAGCTTGGCCCTGCAGCATACTAGCACAGATACGCAGTATTTT. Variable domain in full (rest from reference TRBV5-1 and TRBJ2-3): KAGVTQTPRYLIKTRGQQVTLSCSPISGHRSVSWYQQTPGQGLQFLFEYFSETQRNKGNFPGRFSGRQFSNSRSEMNVSTLELGDSALYLCASSLALQHTSTDTQYFGPGTRLTVL.

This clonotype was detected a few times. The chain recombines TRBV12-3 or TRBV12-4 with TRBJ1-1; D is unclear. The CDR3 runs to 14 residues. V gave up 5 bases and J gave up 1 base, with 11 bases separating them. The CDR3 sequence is CASSQGRSNTEAFF. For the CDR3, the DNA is TGTGCCAGCAGTCAAGGACGGTCGAACACTGAAGCTTTCTTT.

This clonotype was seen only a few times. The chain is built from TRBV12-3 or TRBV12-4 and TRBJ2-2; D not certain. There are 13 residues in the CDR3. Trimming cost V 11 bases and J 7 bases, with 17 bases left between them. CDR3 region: CAGRAVPSGELFF. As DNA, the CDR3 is TGTGCCGGTAGGGCAGTTCCGAGCGGGGAGCTGTTTTTT.

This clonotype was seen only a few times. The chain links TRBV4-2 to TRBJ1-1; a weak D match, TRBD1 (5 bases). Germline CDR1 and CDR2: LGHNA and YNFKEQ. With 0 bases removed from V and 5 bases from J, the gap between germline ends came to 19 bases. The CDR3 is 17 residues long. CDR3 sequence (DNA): TGTGCCAGCAGCCAAGAATCGGGGGGGGTTGGAAGGACTGAAGCTTTCTTT. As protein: CASSQESGGVGRTEAFF.

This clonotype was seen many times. CDR3 DNA: TGTGCCAGCAGTCTACAGGGAATGAACACTGAAGCTTTCTTT. Translation gives CASSLQGMNTEAFF. The genes are TRBV12-3 or TRBV12-4 and TRBJ1-1; perhaps TRBD1 as D (6 bases). Trimming left V 5 bases short and J 0 bases short, with 10 bases between. This CDR3 is built from 14 residues.

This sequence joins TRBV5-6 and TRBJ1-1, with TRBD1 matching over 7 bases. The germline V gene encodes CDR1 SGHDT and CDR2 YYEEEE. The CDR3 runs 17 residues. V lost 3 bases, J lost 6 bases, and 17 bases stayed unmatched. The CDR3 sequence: CASSSRGQFPGGAEAFF. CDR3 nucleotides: TGTGCCAGCAGCTCTCGGGGACAGTTCCCCGGGGGGGCTGAAGCTTTCTTT.

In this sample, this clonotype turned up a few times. Written as DNA, the CDR3 is TGCAGTGCTTATGGGCGGGGCAGAACCACAGATACGCAGTATTTT. Translated: CSAYGRGRTTDTQYF. The chain employs TRBV20-1 and TRBJ2-3, with D perhaps TRBD2 (6 bases). This CDR3 has 15 residues. CDR1 is DFQATT, CDR2 SNEGSKA, per germline (reference sequence). Trimming took 5 bases from V and 2 from J, leaving 17 bases between them.

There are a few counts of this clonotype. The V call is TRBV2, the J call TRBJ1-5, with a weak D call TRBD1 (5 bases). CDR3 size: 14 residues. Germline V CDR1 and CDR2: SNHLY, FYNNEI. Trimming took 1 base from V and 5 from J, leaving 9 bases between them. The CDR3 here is CASSEGWGDQPQHF. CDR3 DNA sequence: TGTGCCAGCAGTGAAGGGTGGGGGGATCAGCCCCAGCATTTT.

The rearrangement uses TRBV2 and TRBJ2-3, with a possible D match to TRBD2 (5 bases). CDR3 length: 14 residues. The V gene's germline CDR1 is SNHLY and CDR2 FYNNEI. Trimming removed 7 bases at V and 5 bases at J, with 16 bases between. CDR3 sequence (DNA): TGTGCCAGCAAGGCCGGCACGAGCGGAGATACGCAGTATTTT. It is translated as CASKAGTSGDTQYF.

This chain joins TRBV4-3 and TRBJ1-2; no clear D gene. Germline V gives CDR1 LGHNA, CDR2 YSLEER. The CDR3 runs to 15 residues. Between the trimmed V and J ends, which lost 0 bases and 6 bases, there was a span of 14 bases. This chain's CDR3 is CASSQDHGRSDGYTF. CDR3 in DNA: TGCGCCAGCAGCCAAGATCACGGCCGTTCTGATGGCTACACCTTC.

CDR3 in DNA: TGTGCCAGCAGTAGACGGGACAGCGGGGGGAAAGCTTTCTTT. Protein: CASSRRDSGGKAFF. The rearrangement uses TRBV12-3 or TRBV12-4 and TRBJ1-1; 7 bases are shared with TRBD1. With 5 bases clipped from V and 9 bases from J, the junction kept 12 bases outside the gene matches. CDR3 length: 14 residues.

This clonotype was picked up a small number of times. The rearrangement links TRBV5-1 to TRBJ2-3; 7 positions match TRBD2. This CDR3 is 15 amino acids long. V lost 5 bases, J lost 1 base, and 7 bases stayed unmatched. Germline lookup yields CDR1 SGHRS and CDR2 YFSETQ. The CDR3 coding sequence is TGCGCCAGCAGGGTTTCGGGAGGAGGCACAGATACGCAGTATTTT. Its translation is CASRVSGGGTDTQYF.

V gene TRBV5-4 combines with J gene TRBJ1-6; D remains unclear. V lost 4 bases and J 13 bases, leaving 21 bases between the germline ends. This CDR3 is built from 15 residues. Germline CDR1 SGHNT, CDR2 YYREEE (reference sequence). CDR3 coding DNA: TGTGCCAGCAGCCCCTCGGCCCAGGCCCAATTCCCCCTCCACTTT. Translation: CASSPSAQAQFPLHF.

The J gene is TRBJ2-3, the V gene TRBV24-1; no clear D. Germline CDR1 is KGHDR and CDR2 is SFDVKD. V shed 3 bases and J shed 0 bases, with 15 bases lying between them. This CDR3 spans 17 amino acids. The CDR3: CATSDPKAVSSTDTQYF. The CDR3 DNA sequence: TGTGCCACCAGTGATCCCAAGGCCGTATCCAGCACAGATACGCAGTATTTT.

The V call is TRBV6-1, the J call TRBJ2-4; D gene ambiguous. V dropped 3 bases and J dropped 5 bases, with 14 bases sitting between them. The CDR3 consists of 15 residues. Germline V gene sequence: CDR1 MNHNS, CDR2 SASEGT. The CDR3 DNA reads TGTGCCAGCAGTGAGGGCAGCAGCCGACAAAACATTCAGTACTTC. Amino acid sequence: CASSEGSSRQNIQYF.

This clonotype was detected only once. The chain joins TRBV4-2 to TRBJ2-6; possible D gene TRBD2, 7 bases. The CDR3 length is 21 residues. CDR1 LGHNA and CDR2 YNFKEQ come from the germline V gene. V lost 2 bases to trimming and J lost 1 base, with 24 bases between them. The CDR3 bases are TGTGCCAGCAGCCAAACCCCGGGGGGCCGAGGGATGAGGTCTGGGGCCAACGTCCTGACTTTC. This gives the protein CASSQTPGGRGMRSGANVLTF.

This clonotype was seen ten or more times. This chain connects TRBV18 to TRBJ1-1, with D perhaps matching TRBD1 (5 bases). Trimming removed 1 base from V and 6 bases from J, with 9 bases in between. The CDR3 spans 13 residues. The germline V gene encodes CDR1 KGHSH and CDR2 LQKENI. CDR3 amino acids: CASSPRGGAEAFF. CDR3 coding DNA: TGTGCCAGCTCACCACGAGGAGGGGCTGAAGCTTTCTTT. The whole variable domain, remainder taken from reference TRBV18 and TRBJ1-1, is NAGVMQNPRHLVRRRGQEARLRCSPMKGHSHVYWYRQLPEEGLKFMVYLQKENIIDESGMPKERFSAEFPKEGPSILRIQQVVRGDSAAYFCASSPRGGAEAFFGQGTRLTVV.